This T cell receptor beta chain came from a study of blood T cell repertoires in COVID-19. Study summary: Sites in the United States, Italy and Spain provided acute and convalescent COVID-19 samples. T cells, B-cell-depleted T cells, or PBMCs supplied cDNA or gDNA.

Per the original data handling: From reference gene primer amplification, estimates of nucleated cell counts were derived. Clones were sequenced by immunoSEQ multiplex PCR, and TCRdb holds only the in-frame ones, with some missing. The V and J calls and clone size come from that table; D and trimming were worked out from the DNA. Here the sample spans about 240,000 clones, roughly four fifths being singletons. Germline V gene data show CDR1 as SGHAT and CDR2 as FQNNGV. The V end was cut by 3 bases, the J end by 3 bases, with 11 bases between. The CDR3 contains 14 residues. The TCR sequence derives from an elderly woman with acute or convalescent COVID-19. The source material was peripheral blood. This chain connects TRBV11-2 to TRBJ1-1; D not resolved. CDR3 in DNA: TGTGCCAGCAGCTTCCGGGTAGTGGACACTGAAGCTTTCTTT. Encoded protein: CASSFRVVDTEAFF.